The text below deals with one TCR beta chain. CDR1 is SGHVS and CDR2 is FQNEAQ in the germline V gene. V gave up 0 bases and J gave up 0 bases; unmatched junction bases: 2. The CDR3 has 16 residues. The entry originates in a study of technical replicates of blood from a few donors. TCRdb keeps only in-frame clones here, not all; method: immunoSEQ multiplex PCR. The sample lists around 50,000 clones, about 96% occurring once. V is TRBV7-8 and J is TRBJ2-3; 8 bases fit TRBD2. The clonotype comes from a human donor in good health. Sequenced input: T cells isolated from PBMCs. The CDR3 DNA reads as TGTGCCAGCAGCTTAGCCACTAGCGGAAGCACAGATACGCAGTATTTT. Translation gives CASSLATSGSTDTQYF.